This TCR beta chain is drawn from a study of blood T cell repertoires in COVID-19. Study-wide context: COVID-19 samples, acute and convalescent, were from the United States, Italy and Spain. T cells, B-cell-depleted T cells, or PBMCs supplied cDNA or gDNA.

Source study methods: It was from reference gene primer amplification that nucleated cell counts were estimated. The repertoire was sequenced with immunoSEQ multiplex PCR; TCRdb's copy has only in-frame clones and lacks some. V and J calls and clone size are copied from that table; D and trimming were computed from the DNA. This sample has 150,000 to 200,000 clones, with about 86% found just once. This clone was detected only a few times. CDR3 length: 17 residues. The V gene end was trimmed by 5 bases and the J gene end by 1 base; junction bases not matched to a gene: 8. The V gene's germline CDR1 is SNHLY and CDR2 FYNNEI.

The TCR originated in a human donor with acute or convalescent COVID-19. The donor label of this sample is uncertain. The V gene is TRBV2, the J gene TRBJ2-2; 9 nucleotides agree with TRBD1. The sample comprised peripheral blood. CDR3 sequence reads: CASSLTPGQGNTGELFF. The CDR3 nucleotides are TGTGCCAGCAGTTTAACCCCGGGACAGGGGAACACCGGGGAGCTGTTTTTT.